This TCR beta chain is from a study of monozygotic twins with cystic fibrosis (dated by TCRdb to 2020 to 2022). For the study in its entirety: Around 3.1 micrograms of fragmented DNA went through 15 PCR cycles to produce barcoded libraries. To assess genetic influence on V and J gene usage, the study compared TCR beta repertoires within and across 16 monozygotic twin pairs with cystic fibrosis. The cohort comprised ten female and six male twin pairs aged about 2.0 to 40 years, median approximately 8.8 years, mostly children and adolescents. Twins were ranked among roughly 1,000 cohort participants for weight-for-height and FEVPerc (FEV1 disease centile) on the day of blood sampling. Data for three of the twin pairs had already been reported earlier in a different context.

The twin pairs came from the European Cystic Fibrosis Twin and Sibling Study Cohort, which recruited patients from 158 CF clinics across 14 European countries. Both zygosity and CFTR genotype were checked in-house, and zygosity was tested with multiplex PCR across nine short tandem repeat loci. Peripheral blood was taken from each twin, and clinical parameters were recorded on the day of blood sampling. Genomic DNA was isolated from peripheral blood cells with phenol/chloroform and kept in TE buffer at 4 degrees C. Here V drops 4 bases and J drops 4 bases, and the junction holds 15 bases not matched to any gene. The CDR3 numbers 17 residues from cysteine through phenylalanine. This entry keeps only the CDR3 DNA: 51 bases, framed from base 1. Looking up the germline V gene (reference sequence) yields CDR1 SGHNT and CDR2 YYREEE. Points the paper makes about the study in general: The greatest similarity to the co-twin was observed for V gene usage in 13 of 16 pairs and for J usage in 8 of 16 pairs, which suggested genetic constraints. The cohort was small, and no association was found between shared CDR3 numbers and age, concordance or disease severity. Sharing of nucleotide-identical clonotypes was significantly greater within monozygotic CF twin pairs than between unrelated CF individuals (P = 0.000026, Mann-Whitney). Simpson clonality was found to be generally low (median around 0.0095), suggesting a naive-dominated repertoire, although higher clonality was observed in the most severely affected patients.

Following the manufacturer's instructions, TCR beta CDR3 regions were amplified by multiplex PCR with the immunoSEQ immune profiling system. An Illumina NextSeq system was used for sequencing. On the study's bioinformatics: Sequence data were processed on the immunoSEQ Analyzer platform, and clonality was calculated as the square root of Simpson's index of productive rearrangements. Similarity in V and J usage was measured by Jensen-Shannon distance, and OLGA was used to compute CDR3 generation probabilities. The researchers looked up shared CDR3 sequences in the immuneACCESS database (August 2020) and in VDJdb (December 2020). Drawn from immuneACCESS, this table holds only the in-frame rearrangements with V and J called that TCRdb kept. Clones are partly lost; checked studies trace under half to an unresolved V gene and leave the rest unexplained. That table furnishes V, J and clone size, whereas the DNA furnished D and trimming. In all, the sample holds 15,000 to 20,000 clones, and around 97% of those were seen once. The ten biggest clones cover less than 2% of the sample.

With respect to this clone: Its antigen has not been determined. Base qualities are missing; no much larger clone stands one base away.

The source is a woman younger than 45 with cystic fibrosis. Recombination connected TRBV5-4 to TRBJ2-5, with TRBD2 matching 8 junction bases. Sequencing was performed on blood. CDR3 loop: CASSPISASGRGETQYF. The nucleotides read TGTGCCAGCAGCCCTATCTCGGCTAGCGGGCGGGGAGAGACCCAGTACTTC.